This note documents a single T cell receptor beta chain sequence. This entry belongs to a study of identical twins. TCRdb re-called the 5' RACE reads through MiXCR, storing one row per CDR3 protein. Here the sample spans roughly 690,000 distinct CDR3 sequences, around 20% being singletons. In addition, the sample was reused for a study of T cells expressing NK-cell markers.

Sequencing was done on a sample of PBMCs. This receptor was identified in a young woman in good health.

The CDR3 is CASSLFGYTGELFF. The CDR3 nucleotides are TGTGCCAGCAGCTTATTCGGGTACACCGGGGAGCTGTTTTTT. The rearrangement links TRBV5-6 to TRBJ2-2; unclear D gene. V was pared by 2 bases and J by 3 bases, with 8 bases between. Germline loops: CDR1 SGHDT, CDR2 YYEEEE. The CDR3 loop spans 14 amino acids.